The rows below give T cell receptor beta chains drawn from one sample of a study of blood T cell repertoires in COVID-19. The assay was immunoSEQ multiplex PCR, and TCRdb's table has in-frame clones only and misses some. The table records some 150,000 clones, over 75% of them present only once. The sequencing input was PBMCs or T cells enriched from blood (not recorded which). The receptor source for this set is a woman aged 45-59 years who had recovered from COVID-19. Both conserved end residues are part of each CDR3. D genes are given only for firm matches. Expanded clones get a size class; other rows say once, few or many, or leave the size out.

.	TRBD1	TRBV30	TRBJ1-1	CAWRTGSWEAFF	TGTGCCTGGAGGACAGGGAGTTGGGAGGCTTTCTTT
.	.	TRBV5-1	TRBJ1-2	CASSLGDTDYGYTF	TGCGCCAGCAGCTTGGGTGACACAGACTATGGCTACACCTTC
.	TRBD2	TRBV7-9	TRBJ2-7	CASSWGTSGGHSYEQYF	TGTGCCAGCAGCTGGGGGACTAGCGGGGGGCACTCCTACGAGCAGTACTTC
.	.	TRBV23-1	TRBJ2-7	CASSPRLQTYEQYF	TGCGCCAGCAGTCCGCGACTGCAAACCTACGAGCAGTACTTC
.	TRBD1	TRBV11-2	TRBJ2-7	CASSLGTGSEQYF	TGTGCCAGCAGCCTAGGGACAGGGAGTGAGCAGTACTTC
.	.	TRBV7-9	TRBJ1-3	CASSLATVSGNTIYF	TGTGCCAGCAGCTTAGCGACAGTGTCTGGAAACACCATATATTTT
.	TRBD2	TRBV19	TRBJ2-7	CASSLGTSGRSSRYEQYF	TGTGCCAGTAGTCTAGGGACTAGCGGGAGATCAAGCAGGTACGAGCAGTACTTC
.	.	TRBV19	TRBJ1-5	CASSRQEVANQPQHF	TGTGCCAGTAGTAGACAGGAGGTAGCAAATCAGCCCCAGCATTTT
.	TRBD1	TRBV7-8	TRBJ1-1	CATKTGVQDTEAFF	TGTGCCACAAAGACAGGGGTCCAGGACACTGAAGCTTTCTTT
.	.	TRBV2	TRBJ1-6	CASSEALRQYSPLHF	TGTGCCAGCAGTGAAGCGCTTCGACAGTATTCACCCCTCCACTTT
.	.	TRBV20-1	TRBJ2-4	CSARDRDIQYF	TGCAGTGCTAGAGATCGGGACATTCAGTACTTC
once	TRBD1	TRBV4-1	TRBJ1-5	CASSQAGTDQPQHF	TGCGCCAGCAGCCAAGCGGGGACAGATCAGCCCCAGCATTTT
few	TRBD1	TRBV5-3	TRBJ2-7	CARSLTGGYPGEQYF	TGTGCCAGAAGCTTGACAGGGGGCTACCCTGGCGAGCAGTACTTC
.	.	TRBV30	TRBJ1-5	CAWSGLVGQPQHF	TGTGCCTGGAGTGGACTGGTAGGTCAGCCCCAGCATTTT
.	TRBD2	TRBV19	TRBJ2-1	CASGGFSINEQFF	TGTGCCTCGGGGGGATTTTCGATCAATGAGCAGTTCTTC
.	TRBD1	TRBV12-3/TRBV12-4	TRBJ1-1	CASSPGGRTEAFF	TGTGCCAGCAGTCCAGGGGGGAGGACTGAAGCTTTCTTT
.	.	TRBV9	TRBJ2-7	CASSVFAGSSYEQYF	TGTGCCAGCAGCGTATTCGCCGGTAGCTCCTACGAGCAGTACTTC
.	TRBD1	TRBV28	TRBJ1-4	CASSWTGGREKLFF	TGTGCCAGCAGTTGGACAGGGGGAAGGGAAAAACTGTTTTTT
.	.	TRBV12-3/TRBV12-4	TRBJ1-3	CASSRQGNTIYF	TGTGCCAGCAGCCGCCAGGGAAACACCATATATTTT
.	.	TRBV3-1/TRBV3-2	TRBJ2-7	CASSQVIRASAIPIF	TGTGCCAGCAGCCAAGTAATCAGGGCTAGCGCCATACCAATCTTC
.	.	TRBV7-9	TRBJ2-1	CASSLGLVRGNEQFF	TGTGCCAGCAGCTTAGGGCTGGTTAGGGGCAATGAGCAGTTCTTC
.	.	TRBV19	TRBJ2-2	CASSIRANTGELFF	TGTGCCAGTAGTATTCGAGCGAACACCGGGGAGCTGTTTTTT
.	TRBD1	TRBV7-6	TRBJ2-3	CASSLDRGSKWGQYF	TGTGCCAGCAGCTTAGACAGGGGTTCGAAATGGGGGCAGTATTTT
.	TRBD2	TRBV4-2	TRBJ2-1	CASKGGGGYNEQFF	TGTGCCAGCAAGGGCGGGGGGGGCTACAATGAGCAGTTCTTC
.	.	TRBV28	TRBJ1-2	CASTALYRVGGYTF	TGTGCCAGCACCGCCTTATACAGGGTTGGCGGCTACACCTTC
.	.	TRBV28	TRBJ1-2	CARRKGGGVANYGYTF	TGTGCCCGCAGGAAGGGGGGGGGAGTAGCTAACTATGGCTACACCTTC
few	TRBD1	TRBV5-1	TRBJ2-2	CASSRGDRADTGELFF	TGCGCCAGCAGCCGGGGGGACAGGGCGGACACCGGGGAGCTGTTTTTT
once	.	TRBV6-5	TRBJ2-7	CASSPTAGPAYEQYF	TGTGCCAGCAGCCCCACTGCAGGTCCAGCCTACGAGCAGTACTTC
.	TRBD2	TRBV5-8	TRBJ2-1	CASSSGTSGYSYNEQFF	TGTGCCAGCAGCTCCGGGACTAGCGGGTACTCCTACAATGAGCAGTTCTTC
once	TRBD1	TRBV28	TRBJ1-5	CASSLPLDRGGNQPQHF	TGTGCCAGCAGTCTTCCCCTAGACAGGGGAGGCAATCAGCCCCAGCATTTT
few	TRBD1	TRBV27	TRBJ2-3	CASSLSATGSTDTQYF	TGTGCCAGCAGTTTATCGGCGACAGGGAGCACAGATACGCAGTATTTT
.	TRBD1	TRBV18	TRBJ2-3	CASSSRDRVGDTQYF	TGTGCCAGCTCATCCCGGGACAGGGTCGGAGATACGCAGTATTTT
few	TRBD2	TRBV7-9	TRBJ2-1	CASSLHSGGANNEQFF	TGTGCCAGCAGCCTCCATAGCGGGGGGGCGAACAATGAGCAGTTCTTC
once	.	TRBV29-1	TRBJ2-1	CSVGGWDNVYNEQFF	TGCAGCGTTGGAGGGTGGGACAACGTCTACAATGAGCAGTTCTTC
.	.	TRBV7-2	TRBJ2-1	CASSSLGLETYNEQFF	TGTGCCAGCAGCTCCCTGGGGCTGGAAACCTACAATGAGCAGTTCTTC
.	TRBD2	TRBV28	TRBJ2-7	CASRAGASGEQYF	TGTGCCAGCAGGGCCGGGGCTAGCGGGGAGCAGTACTTC
.	TRBD2	TRBV9	TRBJ2-1	CASSVFLGTSNEQFF	TGTGCCAGCAGCGTCTTCCTCGGGACTAGCAATGAGCAGTTCTTC
.	TRBD1	TRBV28	TRBJ1-2	CASKQGANYGYTF	TGTGCCAGCAAACAGGGGGCGAACTATGGCTACACCTTC
once	.	TRBV27	TRBJ2-7	CASGTQLSSQYF	TGTGCCAGCGGGACACAATTATCGTCGCAGTACTTC
.	TRBD2	TRBV6-5	TRBJ2-1	CATREGGRPYNEQFF	TGTGCCACCAGAGAGGGCGGGAGGCCCTACAATGAGCAGTTCTTC
.	TRBD1	TRBV6-5	TRBJ1-5	CASGDRGNQPQHF	TGTGCCAGCGGAGACAGGGGTAATCAGCCCCAGCATTTT
few	TRBD1	TRBV19	TRBJ2-4	CASNGQGDKNIQYF	TGTGCCAGTAACGGACAGGGTGACAAAAACATTCAGTACTTC
.	.	TRBV3-1/TRBV3-2	TRBJ2-7	CASSHTGTLRNEQYF	TGTGCCAGCAGCCATACCGGGACTTTACGAAACGAGCAGTACTTC
.	.	TRBV30	TRBJ1-2	CAWSDTGNYGYTF	TGTGCCTGGAGTGACACAGGGAATTATGGCTACACCTTC
.	.	TRBV28	TRBJ1-2	CASISRYGYTF	TGTGCCAGCATTAGTCGCTATGGCTACACCTTC